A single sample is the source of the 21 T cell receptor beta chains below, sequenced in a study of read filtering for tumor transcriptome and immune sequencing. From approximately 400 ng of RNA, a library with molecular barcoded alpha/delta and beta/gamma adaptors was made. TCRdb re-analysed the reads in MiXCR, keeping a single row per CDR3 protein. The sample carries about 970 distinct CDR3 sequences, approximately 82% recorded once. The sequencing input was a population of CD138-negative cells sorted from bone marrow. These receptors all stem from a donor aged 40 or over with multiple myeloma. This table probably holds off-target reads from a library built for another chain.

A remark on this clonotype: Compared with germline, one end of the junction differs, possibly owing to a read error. The CDR3 DNA sequence: TGCAGTGCTAGAGTGCTAGACAACAAGGAGCAGTTCTTC. This codes for CSARVLDNKEQFF. This sequence joins TRBV20-1 and TRBJ2-1; D uncertain. The V gene's germline CDR1 is DFQATT and CDR2 SNEGSKA (reference sequence). This CDR3 comprises 13 residues.

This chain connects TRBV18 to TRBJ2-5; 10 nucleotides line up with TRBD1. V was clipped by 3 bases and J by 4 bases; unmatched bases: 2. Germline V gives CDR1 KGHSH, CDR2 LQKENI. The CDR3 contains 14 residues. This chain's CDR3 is CASSPRDRGETQYF. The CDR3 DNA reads TGTGCCAGCTCACCCCGGGACAGGGGAGAGACCCAGTACTTC.

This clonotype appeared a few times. The CDR3 nucleotides read TGCGCCAGCAGCCAAGGAGCGGGCACTGAAGCTTTCTTT. Translating gives CASSQGAGTEAFF. J is TRBJ1-1 and V is TRBV4-3; D gene ambiguous. This CDR3 spans 13 amino acids. CDR1 LGHNA and CDR2 YSLEER come from the germline V gene. V dropped 1 base and J dropped 4 bases, with 7 bases sitting between them.

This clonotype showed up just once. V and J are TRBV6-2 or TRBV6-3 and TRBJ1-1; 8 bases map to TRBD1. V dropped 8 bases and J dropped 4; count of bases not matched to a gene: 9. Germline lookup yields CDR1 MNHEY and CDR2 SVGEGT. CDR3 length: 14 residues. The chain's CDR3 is CASVSSGGGTEAFF. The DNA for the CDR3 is TGTGCCAGCGTTAGTTCAGGGGGCGGCACTGAAGCTTTCTTT.

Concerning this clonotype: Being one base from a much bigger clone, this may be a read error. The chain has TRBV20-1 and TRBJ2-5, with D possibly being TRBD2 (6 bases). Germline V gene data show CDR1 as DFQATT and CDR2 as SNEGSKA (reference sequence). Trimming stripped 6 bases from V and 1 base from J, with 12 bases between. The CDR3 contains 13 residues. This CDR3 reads CSATSSPQETQYF. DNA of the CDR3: TGCAGTGCGACTAGTAGTCCCCAAGAGACCCAGTACTTC.

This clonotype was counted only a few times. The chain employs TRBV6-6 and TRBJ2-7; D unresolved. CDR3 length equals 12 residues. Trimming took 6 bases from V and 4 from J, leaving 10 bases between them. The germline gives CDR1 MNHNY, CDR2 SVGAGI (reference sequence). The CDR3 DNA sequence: TGTGCCAGCAGGGGTAGCAATTACGAGCAGTACTTC. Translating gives CASRGSNYEQYF.

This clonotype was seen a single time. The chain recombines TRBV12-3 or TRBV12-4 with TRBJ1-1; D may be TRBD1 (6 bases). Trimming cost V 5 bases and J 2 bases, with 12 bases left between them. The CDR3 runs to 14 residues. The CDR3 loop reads CASSPTGLNTEAFF. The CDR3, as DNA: TGTGCCAGCAGTCCGACAGGACTAAACACTGAAGCTTTCTTT.

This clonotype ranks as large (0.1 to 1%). CDR3: CASSKSPGVF. Here the CDR3 DNA reads TGTGCCAGCAGCAAATCCCCCGGCGTCTTT. V usage is TRBV21-1 and J usage is TRBJ1-1; TRBD1, the table's D call, lacks a check against the DNA. TRBV21-1 is termed a pseudogene. The CDR3 has 10 amino acids.

CDR3 sequence reads: CASSHSGIEQFF. The CDR3 DNA reads as TGTGCCAGCAGCCACTCCGGGATTGAGCAGTTCTTC. The V call is TRBV6-2 or TRBV6-3, the J call TRBJ2-1; a possible D gene is TRBD2 (5 bases). V was shortened by 6 bases and J by 9 bases, with 12 bases between the two germline ends. This CDR3 has 12 amino acids. Germline V gives CDR1 MNHEY, CDR2 SVGEGT.

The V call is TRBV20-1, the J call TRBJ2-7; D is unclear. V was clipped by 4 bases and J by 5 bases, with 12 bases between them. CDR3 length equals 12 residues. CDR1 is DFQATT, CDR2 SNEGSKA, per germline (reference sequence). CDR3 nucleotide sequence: TGCAGTGCTATTGTTGGGTTGGACGAGCAGTACTTC. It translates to CSAIVGLDEQYF.

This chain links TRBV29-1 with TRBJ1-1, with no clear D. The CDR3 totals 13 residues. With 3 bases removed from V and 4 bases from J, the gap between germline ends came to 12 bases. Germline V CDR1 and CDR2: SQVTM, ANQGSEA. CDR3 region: CSVDVPEGTEAFF. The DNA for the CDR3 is TGCAGCGTTGATGTCCCAGAAGGCACTGAAGCTTTCTTT. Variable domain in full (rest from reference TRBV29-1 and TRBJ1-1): SAVISQKPSRDICQRGTSLTIQCQVDSQVTMMFWYRQQPGQSLTLIATANQGSEATYESGFVIDKFPISRPNLTFSTLTVSNMSPEDSSIYLCSVDVPEGTEAFFGQGTRLTVV.

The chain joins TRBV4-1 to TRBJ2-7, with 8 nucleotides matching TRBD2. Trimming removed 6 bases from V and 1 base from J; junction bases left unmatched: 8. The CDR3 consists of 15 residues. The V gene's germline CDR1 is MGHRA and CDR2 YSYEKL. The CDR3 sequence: CASSSGASGSYEQYF. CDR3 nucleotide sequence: TGCGCCAGCAGTAGCGGAGCTAGCGGGTCCTACGAGCAGTACTTC.

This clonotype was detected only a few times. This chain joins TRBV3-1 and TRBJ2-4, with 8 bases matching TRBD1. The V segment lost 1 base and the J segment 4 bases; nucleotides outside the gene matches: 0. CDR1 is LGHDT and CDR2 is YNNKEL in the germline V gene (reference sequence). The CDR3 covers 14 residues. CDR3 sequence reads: CASSQGTGKNIQYF. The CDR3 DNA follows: TGTGCCAGCAGCCAAGGGACAGGGAAAAACATTCAGTACTTC.

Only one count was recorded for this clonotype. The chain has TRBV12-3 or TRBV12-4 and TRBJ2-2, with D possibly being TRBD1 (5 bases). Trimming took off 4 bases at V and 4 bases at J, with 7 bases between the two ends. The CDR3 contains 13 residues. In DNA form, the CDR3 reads TGTGCCAGCAGTTGGGGCCCCACCGGGGAGCTGTTTTTT. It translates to CASSWGPTGELFF.

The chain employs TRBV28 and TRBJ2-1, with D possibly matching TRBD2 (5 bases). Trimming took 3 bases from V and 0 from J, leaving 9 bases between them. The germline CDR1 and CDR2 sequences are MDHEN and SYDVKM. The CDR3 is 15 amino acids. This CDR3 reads CASSLDGISYNEQFF. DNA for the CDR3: TGTGCCAGCAGTTTGGACGGGATCTCCTACAATGAGCAGTTCTTC.

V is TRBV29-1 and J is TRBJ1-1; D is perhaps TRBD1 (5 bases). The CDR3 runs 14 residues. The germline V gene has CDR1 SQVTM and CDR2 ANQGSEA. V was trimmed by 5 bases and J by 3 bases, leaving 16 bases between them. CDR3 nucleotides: TGCAGCGTTAGGAGGGGCCCCGAGGACACTGAAGCTTTCTTT. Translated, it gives CSVRRGPEDTEAFF.

The DNA of the CDR3 is TGTGCCAGCAGCTTAGATCAGAACACCGGGGAGCTGTTTTTT. Translating it yields CASSLDQNTGELFF. The rearrangement links TRBV7-9 to TRBJ2-2; D remains unclear. Germline lookup yields CDR1 SEHNR and CDR2 FQNEAQ (reference sequence). CDR3 length: 14 amino acids. The V and J ends lost 1 base and 1 base respectively, with 4 bases between them.

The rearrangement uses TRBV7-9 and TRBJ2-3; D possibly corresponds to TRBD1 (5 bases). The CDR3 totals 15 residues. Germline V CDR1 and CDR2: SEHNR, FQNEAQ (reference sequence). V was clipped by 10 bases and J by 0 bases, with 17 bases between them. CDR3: CATAPWGTSTDTQYF. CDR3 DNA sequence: TGTGCCACCGCGCCTTGGGGCACTAGCACAGATACGCAGTATTTT.

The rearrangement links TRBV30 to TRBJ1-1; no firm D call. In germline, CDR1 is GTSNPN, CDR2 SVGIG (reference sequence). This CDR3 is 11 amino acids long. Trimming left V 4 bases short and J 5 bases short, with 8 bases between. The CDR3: CAWIRRTEAFF. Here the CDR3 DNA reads TGTGCCTGGATACGGAGGACTGAAGCTTTCTTT.

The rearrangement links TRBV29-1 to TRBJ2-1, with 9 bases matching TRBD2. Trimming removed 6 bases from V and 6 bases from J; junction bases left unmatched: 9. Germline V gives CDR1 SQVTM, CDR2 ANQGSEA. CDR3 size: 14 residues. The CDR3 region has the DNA TGCAGCGTCTCCGGACTAGCGACTTCCAATGAGCAGTTCTTC. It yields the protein CSVSGLATSNEQFF.

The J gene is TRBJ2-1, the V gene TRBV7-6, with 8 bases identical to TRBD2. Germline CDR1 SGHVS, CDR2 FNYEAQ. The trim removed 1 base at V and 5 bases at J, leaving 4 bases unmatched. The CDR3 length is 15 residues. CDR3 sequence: CASSLGAGANNEQFF. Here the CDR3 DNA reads TGTGCCAGCAGCTTAGGAGCGGGAGCGAACAATGAGCAGTTCTTC.